A selection of T cell receptor beta chains follows, all from one sample in a study of T cells in tumors after PD-1 blockade. TCRdb keeps only in-frame clones here, not all; method: immunoSEQ multiplex PCR. The sample shows tens of thousands of clones, about 74% of them seen only once. The sequences come from PBMCs, collected after anti-PD-1 treatment. The receptors originated from a human donor with basal cell carcinoma. The CDR3 runs from the conserved cysteine through the conserved F or W. Fields, in order: V gene, clone size, D gene, J gene, CDR3 DNA, CDR3 protein. A D gene is named only where the DNA matches it firmly. Clone size appears in some rows only: once, few, many, or a class for an expanded clone.

TRBV25-1	once	TRBD2	TRBJ2-3	TGTGCCAGCAGTGAAAACCCTAGCGGGGTGACAGATACGCAGTATTTT	CASSENPSGVTDTQYF
TRBV3-1/TRBV3-2	-	-	TRBJ1-5	TGTGCCAGCAGCCAGCTCAATCAGCCCCAGCATTTT	CASSQLNQPQHF
TRBV6-5	-	-	TRBJ2-2	TGTGCCAGCAGTTACTCGAAAGGGTCGGGCGGGGAGCTGTTTTTT	CASSYSKGSGGELFF
TRBV7-9	-	-	TRBJ2-7	TGTGCCAGCAGCCCGCTCCGGGACGTCTACGAGCAGTACTTC	CASSPLRDVYEQYF
TRBV6-1	-	-	TRBJ1-5	TGTGCCAGCAGGGAAGGGGGAGGACAGCCCCAGCATTTT	CASREGGGQPQHF
TRBV2	-	TRBD2	TRBJ2-1	TGTGCCAGCAGTGAACCGAGCGGACTAGACTACAATGAGCAGTTCTTC	CASSEPSGLDYNEQFF
TRBV5-4	-	TRBD1	TRBJ2-5	TGTGCCAGCAGCGCGGGACAGGGAAACGCGGAGACCCAGTACTTC	CASSAGQGNAETQYF
TRBV6-1	-	-	TRBJ1-4	TGTGCCAGCAGTGAAATACCCGACCGGGAAAAACTGTTTTTT	CASSEIPDREKLFF
TRBV7-8	-	-	TRBJ2-7	TGTGCCAGCCGACTAGGCGGAACCCTTTACGAGCAGTACTTC	CASRLGGTLYEQYF
TRBV5-4	-	TRBD1	TRBJ2-1	TGTGCCAGCAGCTCCCGGGACAGGGTAAATGAGCAGTTCTTC	CASSSRDRVNEQFF
TRBV4-2	-	-	TRBJ2-7	TGTGCCAGCAGCCAGCAGGGGGGGGCCGAGCAGTACTTC	CASSQQGGAEQYF
TRBV19	-	TRBD1	TRBJ1-5	TGTGCCAGTAGTCAACCCGGGACAGGGGGTAGCAATCAGCCCCAGCATTTT	CASSQPGTGGSNQPQHF
TRBV29-1	-	-	TRBJ1-2	TGCAGCGTTGAGTCGAATTCGAAGGGCTACACCTTC	CSVESNSKGYTF
TRBV2	-	TRBD1	TRBJ2-1	TGTGCCAGCAGGGAACAAAGACAGGGGGGAATAACTTTACCCAATGAGCAGTTCTTC	CASREQRQGGITLPNEQFF
TRBV5-1	-	-	TRBJ2-2	TGCGCCAGCAGCTTGAGACTGAACACCGGGGAGCTGTTTTTT	CASSLRLNTGELFF
TRBV5-6	-	-	TRBJ2-5	TGTGCCAGCAGCTTGCGCGCGGTCAGGGCGTACCAAGAGACCCAGTACTTC	CASSLRAVRAYQETQYF
TRBV19	few	-	TRBJ2-7	TGTGCCAGTAGTCTCCGGCCCTCCTACGAGCAGTACTTC	CASSLRPSYEQYF
TRBV29-1	-	-	TRBJ1-1	TGCAGCGTTGGGAGTTACACTGAAGCTTTCTTT	CSVGSYTEAFF
TRBV9	once	TRBD2	TRBJ2-1	TGTGCCAGCAGCGTAGACCCTCAGGGAAGTCAGCGGGGGGGCCACAATGAGCAGTTCTTC	CASSVDPQGSQRGGHNEQFF
TRBV5-1	-	TRBD1	TRBJ1-4	TGCGCCAGCAGCACAGGGGACATCTCTAATGAAAAACTGTTTTTT	CASSTGDISNEKLFF
TRBV28	-	TRBD1	TRBJ1-1	TGTGCCAGCAGTTCCATCCGGGACAGGGAGGCTGTGGCTTTCTTT	CASSSIRDREAVAFF
TRBV7-2	-	-	TRBJ1-4	TGTGCCAGCAGCTTCGGGACAACCGCAACTAATGAAAAACTGTTTTTT	CASSFGTTATNEKLFF
TRBV18	-	-	TRBJ1-2	TGTGCCAGCTCACCAAAGGTATCCTATGGCTACACCTTC	CASSPKVSYGYTF
TRBV18	-	-	TRBJ1-2	TGTGCCAGCTCGCCCCGGGATGGGGGTGGCTACACCTTC	CASSPRDGGGYTF
TRBV19	once	-	TRBJ1-5	TGTGCCAGTAAGGGGCAGGGCGGCAATCAGCCCCAGCATTTT	CASKGQGGNQPQHF
TRBV27	-	-	TRBJ1-2	TGTGCCAGCACCTCTGGTGGGGAAAGGAGTGGCTACACCTTC	CASTSGGERSGYTF
TRBV11-3	-	-	TRBJ1-2	TGTGCCAGCACCCTATCGGGGGAAGTAGGCTACACCTTC	CASTLSGEVGYTF
TRBV5-8	once	-	TRBJ2-5	TGTGCCAGCAGCTTGAGGCTAAAAGAGACCCAGTACTTC	CASSLRLKETQYF
TRBV7-2	-	TRBD2	TRBJ2-1	TGTGCCAGCAGCTTGACTAGCGGGGGAAGCTCCTACAATGAGCAGTTCTTC	CASSLTSGGSSYNEQFF
TRBV14	-	TRBD1	TRBJ1-2	TGTGCCAGCAGCCAAGACAGGGGGCTCTTTGGCTACACCTTC	CASSQDRGLFGYTF
TRBV5-6	-	-	TRBJ1-3	TGTGCCAGCAGCTTGAACCAGGCCTCTGGAAACACCATATATTTT	CASSLNQASGNTIYF
TRBV30	-	-	TRBJ1-6	TGTGCCTGGAGTGGACTGCTGGACAGTAGGAATTCACCCCTCCACTTT	CAWSGLLDSRNSPLHF